This T cell receptor beta chain was sequenced for a study of Graves' ophthalmopathy and Graves' hyperthyroidism. Broader study findings: The model flagged ophthalmopathy progression at over 60% sensitivity and about 72% specificity. A 13-signature model separated ophthalmopathy from stable hyperthyroidism, just over 85% sensitivity, around 79% specificity.

Trimming left V 4 bases short and J 1 base short, with 10 bases between. The germline V gene has CDR1 SEHNR and CDR2 FQNEAQ (reference sequence). The CDR3 runs to 15 residues. This clonotype came up many times. The antigen is unknown. TCR beta CDR3 regions were amplified from RNA transcripts. Following a first-round RT-PCR that used HTBI primers, a second-round multiplex PCR was carried out. TCRdb re-analysed the multiplex PCR reads in MiXCR, keeping a single row per CDR3 protein. Here the sample spans roughly 1.1 million distinct CDR3 sequences, roughly two fifths being singletons. None of the included patients had other autoimmune diseases, uncontrolled infections, pregnancy or lactation, as these led to exclusion. Thyroid ultrasound, orbital computed tomography, TRAb, serum thyroxine and clinical symptoms formed the basis of diagnosis.

Sequences were obtained from peripheral blood or thyroid tissue (not recorded which). The TCR comes from an adult man with Graves' hyperthyroidism. The chain recombines TRBV7-9 with TRBJ1-4, with unresolved D. CDR3: CASSSSGITNEKLFF. For the CDR3, the DNA is TGTGCCAGCAGCTCGTCCGGGATAACTAATGAAAAACTGTTTTTT.